This T cell receptor beta chain was observed in a study of cytomegalovirus exposure and HLA in healthy donors. With 6 bases removed from V and 4 bases from J, the gap between germline ends came to 13 bases. The germline V gene encodes CDR1 MNHEY and CDR2 SVGAGI. The CDR3 runs to 14 residues. Amplification used 60 Vbeta primers and 13 Jbeta primers. Sequencing used immunoSEQ multiplex PCR; TCRdb keeps in-frame clones, though not all of them. Of some 80,000 clones in the sample, around 60% were seen once. The sequencing input was PBMCs. The source of this sequence is a male donor in good health and CMV-seropositive. The rearrangement uses TRBV6-5 and TRBJ1-5, with no clear D. The CDR3 loop is CASSVDGRNQPQHF. The CDR3, as DNA: TGTGCCAGCAGCGTCGACGGGAGAAATCAGCCCCAGCATTTT.